This T cell receptor (beta chain) derives from a study of T cell responses to AZD1222 COVID-19 vaccine. Sequenced by immunoSEQ multiplex PCR; TCRdb stores in-frame clones only, minus some. The sample includes 130,000 or so clones, around 94% of them seen just once. The CDR3 loop spans 15 amino acids. From germline, CDR1 is SEHNR and CDR2 FQNEAQ (reference sequence). Trimming took 4 bases from V and 0 from J, leaving 12 bases between them. The clonotype was recovered from an adult in good health. This material consisted of peripheral blood, taken on day 0 of AZD1222 vaccination. The rearrangement links TRBV7-9 to TRBJ1-2, with a weak D call TRBD1 (5 bases). CDR3 residues: CASSSSGTANYGYTF. CDR3 in DNA: TGTGCCAGCAGCTCATCCGGGACGGCTAACTATGGCTACACCTTC.